Below, one T cell receptor beta chain is given with its context. What it recognizes is unknown. This entry comes from a study of CD8+CD57+ T cells in acquired aplastic anemia. On the study more broadly: DNA recovered from sorted CD4+ and CD8+ cells had a mean of approximately 3 ug.

Study conclusions and caveats: CD8+ Simpson's diversity showed no significant patient-control difference. Patients and controls were found to share fewer than 35 CD8+ CDR3 sequences.

Profiling of TCR beta VDJ combinations and CDR3 sequences used genomic DNA as template. Via MiXCR, TCRdb re-called the reads, giving one row per CDR3 protein. The repertoire consists of approximately 80,000 distinct CDR3 sequences, with 70% occurring once and the leading ten covering roughly 80%. In patients chosen for sequencing, flow cytometry had shown CD8+CD57+ cell expansion. Blood came from patients not yet given any therapy. Trimming left V 3 bases short and J 1 base short, with 14 bases between. There are 16 residues in the CDR3. CDR1 and CDR2 from the germline V gene are KGHDR and SFDVKD. This sequence joins TRBV24-1 and TRBJ2-5, with a possible D match to TRBD1 (5 bases). Sequencing was performed on sorted CD4+, CD8+, or CD8+CD57+ T cells (not recorded which) from PBMCs. The TCR sequence derives from a human donor with aplastic anemia. Here the CDR3 reads CATSDRLKGAQETQYF. CDR3 in DNA: TGTGCCACCAGTGATCGACTCAAAGGGGCCCAAGAGACCCAGTACTTC.